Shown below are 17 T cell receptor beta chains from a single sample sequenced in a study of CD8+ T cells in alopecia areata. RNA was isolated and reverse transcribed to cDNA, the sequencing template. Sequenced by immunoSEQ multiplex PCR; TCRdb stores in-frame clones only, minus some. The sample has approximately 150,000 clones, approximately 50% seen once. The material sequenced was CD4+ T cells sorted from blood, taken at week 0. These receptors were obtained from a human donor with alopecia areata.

CDR3 amino acids: CAWSVGVRVIGYEQYF. The DNA for the CDR3 is TGTGCCTGGAGTGTAGGGGTCCGGGTTATAGGATACGAGCAGTACTTC. This sequence joins TRBV30 and TRBJ2-7; D might be TRBD1 (5 bases). Germline V CDR1 and CDR2: GTSNPN, SVGIG (reference sequence). V was trimmed by 0 bases and J by 4 bases, leaving 19 bases between them. The CDR3 is 16 amino acids. Based on the CDR3 plus reference TRBV30 and TRBJ2-7, the full variable domain is SQTIHQWPATLVQPVGSPLSLECTVEGTSNPNLYWYRQAAGRGLQLLFYSVGIGQISSEVPQNLSASRPQDRQFILSSKKLLLSDSGFYLCAWSVGVRVIGYEQYFGPGTRLTVT.

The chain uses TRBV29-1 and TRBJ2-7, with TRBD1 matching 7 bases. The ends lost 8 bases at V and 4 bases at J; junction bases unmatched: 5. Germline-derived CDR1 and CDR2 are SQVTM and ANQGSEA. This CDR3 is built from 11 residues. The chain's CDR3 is CSIPGQYEQYF. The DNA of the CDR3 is TGCAGCATACCGGGACAGTACGAGCAGTACTTC.

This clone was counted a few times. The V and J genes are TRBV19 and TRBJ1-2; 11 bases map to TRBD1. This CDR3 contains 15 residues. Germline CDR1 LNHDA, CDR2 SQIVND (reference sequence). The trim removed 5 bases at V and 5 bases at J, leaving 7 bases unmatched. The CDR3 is CASSAPGTGGYGYTF. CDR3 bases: TGTGCCAGTAGTGCCCCCGGGACAGGGGGTTATGGCTACACCTTC. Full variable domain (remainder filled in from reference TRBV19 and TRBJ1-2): DGGITQSPKYLFRKEGQNVTLSCEQNLNHDAMYWYRQDPGQGLRLIYYSQIVNDFQKGDIAEGYSVSREKKESFPLTVTSAQKNPTAFYLCASSAPGTGGYGYTFGSGTRLTVV.

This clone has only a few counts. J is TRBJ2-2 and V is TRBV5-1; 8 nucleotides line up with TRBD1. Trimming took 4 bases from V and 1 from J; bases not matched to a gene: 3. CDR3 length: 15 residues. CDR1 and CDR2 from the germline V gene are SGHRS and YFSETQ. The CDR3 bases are TGCGCCAGCAGCCTCGGGACAGGGAACACCGGGGAGCTGTTTTTT. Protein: CASSLGTGNTGELFF.

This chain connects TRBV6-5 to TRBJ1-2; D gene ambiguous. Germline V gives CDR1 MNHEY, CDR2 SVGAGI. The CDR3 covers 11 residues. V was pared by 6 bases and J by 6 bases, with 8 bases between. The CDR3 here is CASSNTNGYTF. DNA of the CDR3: TGTGCCAGCAGCAACACGAATGGCTACACCTTC.

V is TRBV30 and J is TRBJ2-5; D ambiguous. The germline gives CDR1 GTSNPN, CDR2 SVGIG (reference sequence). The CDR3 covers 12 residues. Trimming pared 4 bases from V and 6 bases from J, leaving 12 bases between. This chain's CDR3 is CAWTLSGQTQYF. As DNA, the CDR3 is TGTGCCTGGACGCTCAGTGGCCAGACCCAGTACTTC.

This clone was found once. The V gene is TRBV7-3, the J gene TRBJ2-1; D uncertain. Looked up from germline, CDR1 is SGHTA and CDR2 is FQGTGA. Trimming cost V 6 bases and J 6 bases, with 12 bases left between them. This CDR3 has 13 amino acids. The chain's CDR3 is CASSMTPVNEQFF. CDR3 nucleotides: TGTGCCAGCAGTATGACTCCCGTCAATGAGCAGTTCTTC. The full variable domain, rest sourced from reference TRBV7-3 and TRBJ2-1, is GAGVSQTPSNKVTEKGKYVELRCDPISGHTALYWYRQSLGQGPEFLIYFQGTGAADDSGLPNDRFFAVRPEGSVSTLKIQRTERGDSAVYLCASSMTPVNEQFFGPGTRLTVL.

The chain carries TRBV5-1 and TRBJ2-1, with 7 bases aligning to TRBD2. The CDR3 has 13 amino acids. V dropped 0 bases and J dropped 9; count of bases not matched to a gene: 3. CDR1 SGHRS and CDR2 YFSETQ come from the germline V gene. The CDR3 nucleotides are TGCGCCAGCAGCTTGGCCTGGGAGGGTGAGCAGTTCTTC. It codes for CASSLAWEGEQFF.

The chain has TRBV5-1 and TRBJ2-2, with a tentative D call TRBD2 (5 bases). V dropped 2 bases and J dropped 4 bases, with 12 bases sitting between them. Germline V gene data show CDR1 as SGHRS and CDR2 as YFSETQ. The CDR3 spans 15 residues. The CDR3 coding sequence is TGCGCCAGCAGCTTAGGGCCACGGGGCACCGGGGAGCTGTTTTTT. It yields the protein CASSLGPRGTGELFF.

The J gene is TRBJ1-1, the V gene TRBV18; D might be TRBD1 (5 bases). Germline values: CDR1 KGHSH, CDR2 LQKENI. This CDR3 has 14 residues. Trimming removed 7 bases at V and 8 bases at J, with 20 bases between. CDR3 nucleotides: TGTGCCAGCTGGGGAGGGGCTCTACAACAAGAAGCTTTCTTT. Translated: CASWGGALQQEAFF.

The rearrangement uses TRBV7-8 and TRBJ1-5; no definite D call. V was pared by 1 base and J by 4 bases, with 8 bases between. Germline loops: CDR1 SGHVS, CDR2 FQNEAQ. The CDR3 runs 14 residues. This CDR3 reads CASSLDQGNQPQHF. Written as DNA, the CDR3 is TGTGCCAGCAGCTTAGATCAAGGGAATCAGCCCCAGCATTTT.

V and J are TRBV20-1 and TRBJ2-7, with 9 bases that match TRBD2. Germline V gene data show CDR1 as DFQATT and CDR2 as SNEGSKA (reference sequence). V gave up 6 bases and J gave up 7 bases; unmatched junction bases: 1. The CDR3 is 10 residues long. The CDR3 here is CSALAGEQYF. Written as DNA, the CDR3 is TGCAGTGCCCTAGCGGGAGAGCAGTACTTC.

CDR3 loop: CASSVGEGRQPQHF. CDR3 coding DNA: TGTGCCAGCAGCGTAGGGGAGGGGAGGCAGCCCCAGCATTTT. The gene calls are TRBV9 and TRBJ1-5, with D perhaps matching TRBD1 (5 bases). V was trimmed by 0 bases and J by 7 bases, leaving 11 bases between them. The germline gives CDR1 SGDLS, CDR2 YYNGEE. CDR3 length equals 14 residues.

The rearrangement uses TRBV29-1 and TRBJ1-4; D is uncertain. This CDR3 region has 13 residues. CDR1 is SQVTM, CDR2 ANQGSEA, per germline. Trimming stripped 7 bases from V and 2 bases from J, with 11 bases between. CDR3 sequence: CSGATGTNEKLFF. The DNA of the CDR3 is TGCAGCGGCGCGACGGGCACTAATGAAAAACTGTTTTTT.

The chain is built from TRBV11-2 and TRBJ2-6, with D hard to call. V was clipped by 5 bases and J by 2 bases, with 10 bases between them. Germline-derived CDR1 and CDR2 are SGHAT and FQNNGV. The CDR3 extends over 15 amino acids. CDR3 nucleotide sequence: TGTGCCAGCAGCGTCCCCCCGCCTGGGGCCAACGTCCTGACTTTC. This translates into CASSVPPPGANVLTF.

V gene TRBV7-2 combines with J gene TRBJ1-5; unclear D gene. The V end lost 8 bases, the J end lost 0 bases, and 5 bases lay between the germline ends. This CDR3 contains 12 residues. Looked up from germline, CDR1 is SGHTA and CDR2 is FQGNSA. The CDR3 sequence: CASADSNQPQHF. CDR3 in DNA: TGTGCCAGCGCAGATAGCAATCAGCCCCAGCATTTT.

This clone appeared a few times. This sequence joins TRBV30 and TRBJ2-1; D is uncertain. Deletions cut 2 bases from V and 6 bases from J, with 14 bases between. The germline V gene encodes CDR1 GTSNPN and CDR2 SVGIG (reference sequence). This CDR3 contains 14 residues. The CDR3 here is CAWSLGRSFNEQFF. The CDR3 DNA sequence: TGTGCCTGGAGTCTGGGCCGTTCGTTCAATGAGCAGTTCTTC.